The entry below describes one T cell receptor (beta chain). Its antigen is as yet unknown. At one boundary the junction diverges from the germline segment, which might be a read error. This sample is part of a study of early T cells in non-severe SARS-CoV-2 infection. Whole-study context: Chains were unpaired, as sequencing was done on bulk RNA from unsorted whole blood.

Germline CDR1 is SGHVS and CDR2 is FQNEAQ. The CDR3 length is 15 residues. Study-level results: Clonotype matching in VDJdb favored anti-spike CD8 responses and did not capture private and CD4 specificities.

In the library, individual cDNA molecules carried attached unique molecular identifiers. TCRdb ran MiXCR on the 5' RACE reads and lists one entry per CDR3 protein. The data show almost 65,000 distinct CDR3 sequences, less than 5% seen once. The source is an adult who was a healthcare worker with PCR-confirmed SARS-CoV-2 infection or an uninfected control (not recorded which). Material: whole blood. The chain uses TRBV7-8 and TRBJ2-2; 7 bases agree with TRBD1. CDR3 sequence reads: CASSPRQGRDGELFF. DNA for the CDR3: TGTGCCAGCAGTCCCCGACAGGGACGAGACGGGGAGCTTTTTTTT.